This T cell receptor beta chain was captured by sequencing in a study of tumor-infiltrating lymphocytes in localized non-small cell lung cancer. Study conclusions and caveats: Different pieces of the same tissue went to different assays, confounding technical variation with intratumor heterogeneity. Not all patients were TCR sequenced, owing to tissue quantity. TCRbeta sequencing showed higher T cell infiltration in tumors than uninvolved lung.

V lost 5 bases and J lost 3, with 13 bases in between. CDR1 is SGHRS, CDR2 YFSETQ, per germline. The CDR3 spans 14 residues. The data were produced by immunoSEQ multiplex PCR, yet TCRdb's version contains in-frame clones alone and is incomplete. The sample gives over 10,000 clones, less than 75% of which show up once; 11% is in the top ten. With regard to this clone: Its specificity is not known.

The TCR sequence derives from a human donor with non-small cell lung cancer. The sample was uninvolved lung tissue not adjacent to the tumor. The J gene is TRBJ2-3, the V gene TRBV5-1; D is uncertain. This CDR3 is CASRRLQQTDTQYF. The CDR3, as DNA: TGCGCCAGCAGACGACTGCAGCAAACAGATACGCAGTATTTT.